The 31 T cell receptor beta chains below were found in one sample sequenced in a study of blood T cells in healthy people across ages. The authors ran a second PCR of 7 to 11 cycles using a sample-barcoded 5' primer and a J-beta primer mix. TCRdb re-called the 5' RACE reads with MiXCR, one entry per CDR3 protein. This table has 1 million or so distinct CDR3 sequences, around 27% appearing once. The data were also submitted as part of a second study, on T cells of mothers and their children.

The sequenced sample was blood. The receptors come from a girl aged 2 to 10 in good health.

The V call is TRBV7-3, the J call TRBJ2-7; the match to TRBD1 covers 9 bases. The CDR3 covers 15 residues. V dropped 5 bases and J dropped 2; count of bases not matched to a gene: 7. Looked up from germline, CDR1 is SGHTA and CDR2 is FQGTGA. CDR3: CASSRTGGAPYEQYF. DNA of the CDR3: TGTGCCAGCAGCCGTACAGGGGGCGCCCCCTACGAGCAGTACTTC.

As for this clonotype: Mismatch with germline at one junction end may stem from a read error. The V call is TRBV4-3, the J call TRBJ1-4; tentatively, D is TRBD1 (6 bases). Germline CDR1 LGHNA, CDR2 YSLEER. The CDR3 consists of 13 residues. In DNA form, the CDR3 reads TGCGCCAGCCGCCAAGAAGGGGGGGAAAAACTGTTTTTT. Its protein product is CASRQEGGEKLFF.

This clonotype was detected once. The chain is built from TRBV5-1 and TRBJ2-5; 7 nucleotides agree with TRBD2. CDR3 length: 15 residues. After removal of 4 bases from V and 3 bases from J, the junction contained 9 bases not matched to a gene. In germline, CDR1 is SGHRS, CDR2 YFSETQ. The CDR3 region is CASSPQTSPKETQYF. The CDR3 region has the DNA TGCGCCAGCAGCCCACAGACTAGCCCCAAAGAGACCCAGTACTTC.

The chain uses TRBV14 and TRBJ1-1; TRBD1 matches at 8 bases. The ends lost 1 base at V and 10 bases at J; junction bases unmatched: 5. The CDR3 has 13 residues. Germline CDR1 SGHDN, CDR2 FVKESK. CDR3 loop: CASSQGQGLRAFF. CDR3 nucleotide sequence: TGTGCCAGCAGCCAAGGACAGGGGCTGAGAGCTTTCTTT.

The chain is built from TRBV12-3 or TRBV12-4 and TRBJ2-5; TRBD2 matches 12 bases. Matching the DNA end better, TRBJ2-1 makes the J call doubtful. This CDR3 has 14 amino acids. The CDR3 DNA is TGTGCCAGCAGTTTACGTCAACTAGCGGGAGGGCAGTTCTTC. Translated, it gives CASSLRQLAGGQFF.

This clonotype was recorded a few times. V usage is TRBV9 and J usage is TRBJ2-7; TRBD2 matches at 9 bases. Germline V lookup: CDR1 SGDLS, CDR2 YYNGEE. Trimming took 3 bases from V and 3 from J; bases not matched to a gene: 13. CDR3 size: 17 residues. The CDR3 sequence: CASSAHWGSAGGYEQYF. CDR3 bases: TGTGCCAGCAGCGCCCATTGGGGGTCAGCGGGGGGCTACGAGCAGTACTTC.

This chain links TRBV6-5 with TRBJ2-7; D may be TRBD1 (5 bases). This CDR3 spans 12 amino acids. V was clipped by 0 bases and J by 8 bases, with 8 bases between them. Germline CDR1 reads MNHEY; CDR2 reads SVGAGI. CDR3 residues: CASSYSPDKQYF. Here the CDR3 DNA reads TGTGCCAGCAGTTACTCGCCGGACAAGCAGTACTTC.

This clonotype was detected only a few times. The J gene is TRBJ2-5, the V gene TRBV29-1; D possibly corresponds to TRBD1 (6 bases). Gene TRBJ2-7 matches the end of the DNA better, so the J call may be wrong. This CDR3 comprises 15 residues. Germline CDR1 reads SQVTM; CDR2 reads ANQGSEA. DNA for the CDR3: TGCAGCGTTGAAGGTCCCACGAACAGGGCCTACGAGCAGTACTTC. This translates into CSVEGPTNRAYEQYF.

This clonotype showed up just a few times. This rearrangement joins TRBV12-3 or TRBV12-4 to TRBJ1-5; D remains ambiguous. V was shortened by 2 bases and J by 5 bases, with 10 bases between the two germline ends. The length of the CDR3 is 14 residues. CDR3 amino acids: CASSLHQADQPQHF. The CDR3 DNA follows: TGTGCCAGCAGTTTACATCAAGCAGATCAGCCCCAGCATTTT.

This clonotype came up many times. The chain employs TRBV9 and TRBJ2-7; D remains ambiguous. The V and J ends lost 4 bases and 2 bases respectively, with 13 bases between them. The CDR3 contains 14 residues. CDR1 and CDR2 from the germline V gene are SGDLS and YYNGEE. The CDR3 region has the DNA TGTGCCAGCAGCCCTCTACGGCTCACCTACGAGCAGTACTTC. This gives the protein CASSPLRLTYEQYF.

The sample holds many counts of this clonotype. The CDR3 reads CASSSMEGNTGELFF. CDR3 bases: TGTGCCAGCAGCTCAATGGAGGGGAACACCGGGGAGCTGTTTTTT. The chain employs TRBV7-9 and TRBJ2-2, with D perhaps matching TRBD2 (6 bases). V was pared by 4 bases and J by 1 base, with 10 bases between. The CDR3 is 15 amino acids. Per germline, CDR1 SEHNR and CDR2 FQNEAQ (reference sequence).

This clonotype has only a few counts. V is TRBV7-3 and J is TRBJ1-1; D uncertain. CDR1 is SGHTA, CDR2 FQGTGA, per germline. With 5 bases removed from V and 2 bases from J, the gap between germline ends came to 15 bases. The CDR3 length is 15 residues. The CDR3 coding sequence is TGTGCCAGCAGCCTCCGCACGGGGTTCAACACTGAAGCTTTCTTT. Protein sequence: CASSLRTGFNTEAFF.

CDR3 in amino acids: CSVGGGGPQETQYF. The DNA for the CDR3 is TGCAGCGTTGGAGGGGGGGGGCCGCAAGAGACCCAGTACTTC. The rearrangement links TRBV29-1 to TRBJ2-5; D is perhaps TRBD2 (7 bases). The V and J ends lost 4 bases and 2 bases respectively, with 14 bases between them. The CDR3 consists of 14 residues. CDR1 is SQVTM, CDR2 ANQGSEA, per germline.

The chain is built from TRBV4-1 and TRBJ1-5; a weak D match, TRBD1 (6 bases). Germline V gene lookup returns CDR1 MGHRA and CDR2 YSYEKL. CDR3 size: 15 residues. Deletions cut 4 bases from V and 7 bases from J, with 17 bases between. Written as DNA, the CDR3 is TGCGCCAGCAGCCTCGGGGGCTTTTTCGACCAGCCCCAGCATTTT. Translation gives CASSLGGFFDQPQHF.

The chain carries TRBV29-1 and TRBJ2-5; TRBD2 matches 9 bases. V lost 5 bases to trimming and J lost 2 bases; unmatched junction nucleotides: 6. Germline lookup yields CDR1 SQVTM and CDR2 ANQGSEA. This CDR3 spans 14 amino acids. The chain's CDR3 is CSVTTSGGQETQYF. DNA for the CDR3: TGCAGCGTTACGACTAGCGGAGGTCAAGAGACCCAGTACTTC.

This clonotype was found a few times. This chain joins TRBV4-1 and TRBJ1-5; D not resolved. The V end was cut by 0 bases, the J end by 5 bases, with 8 bases between. CDR1 is MGHRA, CDR2 YSYEKL, per germline. The CDR3 spans 14 residues. Written as DNA, the CDR3 is TGCGCCAGCAGCCAAGATCGGACTCATCAGCCCCAGCATTTT. This gives the protein CASSQDRTHQPQHF.

This clonotype occurred a few times. The V call is TRBV20-1, the J call TRBJ2-3; D gene unclear. Looked up from germline, CDR1 is DFQATT and CDR2 is SNEGSKA (reference sequence). Trimming removed 3 bases from V and 6 bases from J, with 7 bases in between. This CDR3 region has 11 residues. The CDR3 sequence: CSASSKDTQYF. The CDR3 DNA follows: TGCAGTGCTAGCTCCAAGGATACGCAGTATTTT.

This clonotype was counted only a few times. The chain couples TRBV5-5 to TRBJ2-1; D tentatively fits TRBD1 or TRBD2 (6 bases each). Trimming stripped 4 bases from V and 5 bases from J, with 19 bases between. Per germline, CDR1 SGHKS and CDR2 YYEKEE (reference sequence). The CDR3 consists of 16 residues. CDR3 nucleotide sequence: TGTGCCAGCAGCCACGAGGGGGGAAATTCTAACAATGAGCAGTTCTTC. This codes for CASSHEGGNSNNEQFF.

This clonotype was found a few times. This sequence joins TRBV11-2 and TRBJ2-7; 7 bases map to TRBD2. The length of the CDR3 is 15 residues. V lost 5 bases to trimming and J lost 3 bases; unmatched junction nucleotides: 10. CDR1 and CDR2 from the germline V gene are SGHAT and FQNNGV. CDR3: CASSIQGRANYEQYF. Written as DNA, the CDR3 is TGTGCCAGCAGCATTCAAGGGAGGGCCAACTACGAGCAGTACTTC.

The rearrangement links TRBV28 to TRBJ2-7; no definite D call. CDR1 MDHEN and CDR2 SYDVKM come from the germline V gene. This CDR3 is 12 amino acids long. Trimming cost V 3 bases and J 3 bases, with 6 bases left between them. CDR3 residues: CASSLWLYEQYF. Here the CDR3 DNA reads TGTGCCAGCAGTTTGTGGCTCTACGAGCAGTACTTC. Full variable domain (outside the CDR3, taken from reference TRBV28 and TRBJ2-7): DVKVTQSSRYLVKRTGEKVFLECVQDMDHENMFWYRQDPGLGLRLIYFSYDVKMKEKGDIPEGYSVSREKKERFSLILESASTNQTSMYLCASSLWLYEQYFGPGTRLTVT.

The chain links TRBV28 to TRBJ2-1; D gene unclear. The CDR3 totals 11 residues. Germline V gene lookup returns CDR1 MDHEN and CDR2 SYDVKM. V lost 6 bases, J lost 8 bases, and 8 bases lay in between. DNA of the CDR3: TGTGCCAGCAGCCGCCTGCATGAGCAGTTCTTC. As protein: CASSRLHEQFF.

V and J are TRBV7-2 and TRBJ2-1, with D uncertain. The length of the CDR3 is 14 residues. The germline CDR1 and CDR2 sequences are SGHTA and FQGNSA. Trimming shortened V by 3 bases and J by 10 bases, and 16 bases separated the two germline ends. CDR3 protein: CASSFNSGRDEQFF. The CDR3 DNA reads TGTGCCAGCAGCTTCAATTCCGGCCGTGACGAGCAGTTCTTC.

The chain carries TRBV6-2 or TRBV6-3 and TRBJ1-1; 9 nucleotides align to TRBD1. Germline V lookup: CDR1 MNHEY, CDR2 SVGEGT. Trimming removed 2 bases from V and 4 bases from J; junction bases left unmatched: 8. The CDR3 runs 16 residues. As DNA, the CDR3 is TGTGCCAGCAGTTACGTTCTGGGACAGGGTCCCACTGAAGCTTTCTTT. This translates into CASSYVLGQGPTEAFF.

The J gene is TRBJ2-7, the V gene TRBV12-3 or TRBV12-4, with TRBD1 matching 9 bases. V was clipped by 6 bases and J by 3 bases; unmatched bases: 12. The CDR3 contains 16 residues. In nucleotides, the CDR3 is TGTGCCAGCAGACCCTCCGGGACAGGGAGAATCTACGAGCAGTACTTC. The encoded protein is CASRPSGTGRIYEQYF.

The chain has TRBV20-1 and TRBJ2-5; 7 bases align to TRBD2. This CDR3 has 15 residues. Germline V gene sequence: CDR1 DFQATT, CDR2 SNEGSKA (reference sequence). V lost 6 bases to trimming and J lost 3 bases; unmatched junction nucleotides: 13. The CDR3 here is CSARTSVGEEETQYF. CDR3 nucleotides: TGCAGTGCCCGAACTAGCGTAGGAGAGGAAGAGACCCAGTACTTC.

The chain carries TRBV10-3 and TRBJ2-5; 8 bases are a match to TRBD2. The V gene's germline CDR1 is ENHRY and CDR2 SYGVKD. The trim removed 2 bases at V and 4 bases at J, leaving 3 bases unmatched. CDR3 length: 14 amino acids. CDR3 sequence reads: CAISEREGGETQYF. CDR3 sequence (DNA): TGTGCCATCAGTGAGCGGGAGGGAGGAGAGACCCAGTACTTC.

The chain recombines TRBV7-2 with TRBJ2-5; D gene ambiguous. V dropped 2 bases and J dropped 5 bases, with 12 bases sitting between them. The germline gives CDR1 SGHTA, CDR2 FQGNSA. This CDR3 contains 14 residues. Here the CDR3 DNA reads TGTGCCAGCAGCTTATTATCGGGTACCGAGACCCAGTACTTC. Amino acids: CASSLLSGTETQYF.

This clonotype has just one count. The chain carries TRBV7-9 and TRBJ1-1; no clear D gene. Trimming took off 5 bases at V and 0 bases at J, with 10 bases between the two ends. The CDR3 runs 14 residues. Germline CDR1 SEHNR, CDR2 FQNEAQ (reference sequence). The CDR3 here is CASSDGPLNTEAFF. The CDR3, as DNA: TGTGCCAGCAGCGACGGACCTCTGAACACTGAAGCTTTCTTT.

This sequence joins TRBV3-1 and TRBJ2-1, with TRBD2 matching 7 bases. The CDR3 runs 15 residues. Losses at the gene ends were 0 bases for V and 8 bases for J; bases not matched to a gene: 7. Per germline, CDR1 LGHDT and CDR2 YNNKEL (reference sequence). CDR3 nucleotides: TGTGCCAGCAGCCAAGAATCCCGGGAGGTCGATGAGCAGTTCTTC. Protein product: CASSQESREVDEQFF.

This clonotype was observed a handful of times. The genes are TRBV7-2 and TRBJ2-6; unclear D gene. The CDR3 runs to 15 residues. Trimming took 1 base from V and 3 from J, leaving 7 bases between them. The germline V gene has CDR1 SGHTA and CDR2 FQGNSA. The CDR3, as DNA: TGTGCCAGCAGCTTAGATTTTTTTGGGGCCAACGTCCTGACTTTC. Protein product: CASSLDFFGANVLTF.

The J gene is TRBJ2-5, the V gene TRBV5-1; 11 bases match TRBD2. The J call may be in error: the DNA end matches TRBJ2-7 better. The length of the CDR3 is 15 residues. From germline, CDR1 is SGHRS and CDR2 YFSETQ. The CDR3 nucleotides are TGCGCCAGCAGCAGGGGACTAGCGGACACCTACGAGCAGTACTTC. This gives the protein CASSRGLADTYEQYF.